The clone carrying this T cell receptor (beta chain) was observed at least ten times. Its antigen is undetermined. In TCRdb, the RACE reads were re-called with MiXCR into one record per CDR3 protein. This table has about 92,000 distinct CDR3 sequences, around 10% appearing once. These data are taken from a study of human T cells and chemical hapten exposure. Overall study findings and caveats: Large CDR3 similarity clusters arose significantly more often from expanded TCRs than from controls.

Time point in this sample: pre-sensitization, week 0. Indicated treatment: therapeutic diphenylcyclopropenone sensitization with weekly scalp DPC. The CDR3 covers 13 residues. The V call is TRBV21-1, the J call TRBJ1-1. TRBV21-1 is described as a pseudogene. The clonotype was recovered from a woman between 35 and 50 years old with alopecia areata. Some clones in this sample may be carry-over from other donors' samples. The material sequenced was whole blood, taken in connection with sensitization to the hapten diphenylcyclopropenone (DPC). The CDR3 loop reads CASSRRVNTEAFF. Here the CDR3 DNA reads TGTGCCAGCAGCAGGCGGGTTAACACTGAAGCTTTCTTT.